A single sample gave rise to the 31 T cell receptor beta chains below, sequenced in a study of beta chain features in type 1 diabetes (dated by TCRdb to the late 2010s). What the research found in general, with its limitations: In all four CD4+ subsets, TCRB CDR3 length was moderately but significantly shorter in type 1 diabetes patients.

Their antigens are not known. Library preparation employed the immunoSEQ multiplex PCR assay. All of the isolated RNA was reverse transcribed with the High Capacity cDNA Reverse Transcription Kit, so expressed TCRB transcripts were sequenced. This is the immuneACCESS table as TCRdb keeps it, with only in-frame sequences that have V and J called. A part of the clones is gone; compared with another copy, unresolved V genes explain less than half, and the rest is unexplained. Recorded for this sample are around 710,000 clones; around an eighth of them occurred a single time. Together, the top ten hold roughly 0.11% of the sample. Sequencing was carried out using naive CD4+ T cells from blood. This specimen's cell subset or site label, per the study, means: true naive CD4+ T cells. These receptors originate from a man aged 25 to 40 with type 1 diabetes.

The V and J genes are TRBV7-6 and TRBJ1-3, with D unclear. This CDR3 comprises 14 residues. Germline V lookup: CDR1 SGHVS, CDR2 FNYEAQ. The germline V and J ends were trimmed by 0 bases and 7 bases, with 10 bases remaining between them. The chain's CDR3 is CASSLAEWANTIYF. The CDR3 DNA is TGTGCCAGCAGCTTAGCGGAATGGGCGAACACCATATATTTT.

The rearrangement links TRBV4-3 to TRBJ2-3, with TRBD2 as a possible D gene (6 bases). The CDR3 runs to 14 residues. Per germline, CDR1 LGHNA and CDR2 YSLEER. The V end was cut by 3 bases, the J end by 1 base, with 8 bases between. The CDR3 spells CASSQGGGTDTQYF. CDR3 nucleotide sequence: TGCGCCAGCAGCCAGGGCGGGGGCACAGATACGCAGTATTTT.

The chain is built from TRBV18 and TRBJ1-1, with a possible D match to TRBD1 (6 bases). V was trimmed by 5 bases and J by 0 bases, leaving 13 bases between them. Germline values: CDR1 KGHSH, CDR2 LQKENI. CDR3 length: 15 residues. CDR3 DNA sequence: TGTGCCAGCTCAGGAGGGCACAGGGTGAACACTGAAGCTTTCTTT. This sequence encodes CASSGGHRVNTEAFF.

In its sample, this clone was seen a few times. V and J are TRBV28 and TRBJ1-2; D remains unclear. The germline V gene has CDR1 MDHEN and CDR2 SYDVKM. Trimming removed 3 bases at V and 8 bases at J, with 7 bases between. The CDR3 loop spans 11 amino acids. The CDR3: CASSFERGYTF. CDR3 coding DNA: TGTGCCAGCAGTTTTGAGAGGGGCTACACCTTC.

This clone was counted a few times. The J gene is TRBJ2-1, the V gene TRBV30, with a tentative D call TRBD2 (7 bases). CDR3 length equals 16 residues. Trimming stripped 3 bases from V and 0 bases from J, with 15 bases between. Germline CDR1 reads GTSNPN; CDR2 reads SVGIG (reference sequence). The CDR3 loop reads CAWSAPGGLSYNEQFF. CDR3 nucleotide sequence: TGTGCCTGGAGCGCTCCGGGGGGCCTCTCCTACAATGAGCAGTTCTTC.

In its sample, this clone was seen a few times. This chain joins TRBV19 and TRBJ2-2; TRBD1 agrees at 7 bases. Germline V gene data show CDR1 as LNHDA and CDR2 as SQIVND (reference sequence). The CDR3 extends over 13 amino acids. V lost 9 bases, J lost 7 bases, and 8 bases stayed unmatched. CDR3 bases: TGTGCCAGCTCCGGGACAGTAAACGGGGAGCTGTTTTTT. Protein: CASSGTVNGELFF.

This clone has just a few counts. The CDR3 nucleotides are TGTGCCAGCAGCGTAGGAGGGAAGGGCACTGAAGCTTTCTTT. Residues: CASSVGGKGTEAFF. The rearrangement links TRBV9 to TRBJ1-1; D gene ambiguous. CDR3 length equals 14 residues. The germline V gene encodes CDR1 SGDLS and CDR2 YYNGEE. The V gene lost 0 bases and the J gene lost 4 bases, with 10 bases spanning the gap.

This chain connects TRBV6-6 to TRBJ2-4, with D hard to call. The CDR3 spans 15 residues. Germline V gene sequence: CDR1 MNHNY, CDR2 SVGAGI (reference sequence). V was cut by 2 bases and J by 0 bases, with 8 bases left in between. The CDR3 sequence: CASSYGHLAKNIQYF. The CDR3 DNA follows: TGTGCCAGCAGTTACGGTCACCTAGCCAAAAACATTCAGTACTTC.

There are a few counts of this clone. The chain recombines TRBV29-1 with TRBJ1-4; 7 bases map to TRBD1. Germline trimming cut 7 bases from V and 15 bases from J; bases unmatched to any gene: 17. The CDR3 loop spans 13 amino acids. Germline lookup yields CDR1 SQVTM and CDR2 ANQGSEA. The CDR3 DNA reads TGCAGCGCCGCAGGACAGGCCCAAACAGTGGTGTTTTTT. Translated: CSAAGQAQTVVFF.

The sample holds a few counts of this clone. CDR3 residues: CASSFPGETNTGELFF. The CDR3 DNA is TGTGCCAGCAGCTTCCCCGGCGAGACGAACACCGGGGAGCTGTTTTTT. The chain is built from TRBV7-2 and TRBJ2-2; no clear D. Germline loops: CDR1 SGHTA, CDR2 FQGNSA. The CDR3 spans 16 residues. The V end lost 3 bases, the J end lost 0 bases, and 11 bases lay between the germline ends.

V is TRBV7-9 and J is TRBJ2-7; D remains ambiguous. The CDR3 is 14 amino acids. Trimming stripped 1 base from V and 3 bases from J, with 10 bases between. Germline V CDR1 and CDR2: SEHNR, FQNEAQ (reference sequence). CDR3 loop: CASSLGTSFYEQYF. In DNA, the CDR3 is TGTGCCAGCAGCTTAGGGACCTCCTTCTACGAGCAGTACTTC. Full variable domain (rest looked up from reference TRBV7-9 and TRBJ2-7): DTGVSQNPRHKITKRGQNVTFRCDPISEHNRLYWYRQTLGQGPEFLTYFQNEAQLEKSRLLSDRFSAERPKGSFSTLEIQRTEQGDSAMYLCASSLGTSFYEQYFGPGTRLTVT.

In regard to this clone: Different DNA sequences within this sample yield the same CDR3. The genes are TRBV10-3 and TRBJ2-1, with a possible D match to TRBD1 (5 bases). CDR1 is ENHRY and CDR2 is SYGVKD in the germline V gene. The CDR3 loop spans 13 amino acids. Deletions cut 0 bases from V and 6 bases from J, with 6 bases between. CDR3 region: CAISESQGNEQFF. CDR3 in DNA: TGTGCCATCAGTGAGTCGCAGGGCAATGAGCAGTTCTTC.

This clone was recorded a few times. This chain links TRBV7-9 with TRBJ2-7, with D unresolved. Per germline, CDR1 SEHNR and CDR2 FQNEAQ (reference sequence). Trimming took 7 bases from V and 5 from J, leaving 18 bases between them. The CDR3 spans 14 residues. The DNA of the CDR3 is TGTGCCAGCACCACTGGGTTTGTAGGGAACGAGCAGTACTTC. Its translation: CASTTGFVGNEQYF.

The table lists this clone with a few counts. CDR3 loop: CASSPYGTAPEQYF. Written as DNA, the CDR3 is TGCGCCAGCAGCCCGTACGGGACGGCTCCGGAGCAGTACTTC. The chain is built from TRBV5-1 and TRBJ2-7; D might be TRBD1 or TRBD2, each matching 5 bases. Germline CDR1 reads SGHRS; CDR2 reads YFSETQ. Trimming removed 4 bases from V and 7 bases from J, with 18 bases in between. This CDR3 is 14 amino acids long.

This clone was seen a handful of times. The rearrangement uses TRBV2 and TRBJ2-2; 7 bases align to TRBD1. Germline loops: CDR1 SNHLY, CDR2 FYNNEI. The CDR3 covers 13 residues. V lost 6 bases and J lost 6; bases outside the gene matches: 4. The CDR3 nucleotides read TGTGCCAGCAGCGAGACAGGGCCCGGGGAGCTGTTTTTT. Its protein is CASSETGPGELFF.

The chain uses TRBV29-1 and TRBJ1-1; TRBD1 might be the D (6 bases). The CDR3 sequence is 12 residues long. Trimming shortened V by 4 bases and J by 2 bases, and 8 bases separated the two germline ends. The germline CDR1 and CDR2 sequences are SQVTM and ANQGSEA. The CDR3 bases are TGCAGCGTTGGACAGGATAACACTGAAGCTTTCTTT. Translation gives CSVGQDNTEAFF.

J is TRBJ1-5 and V is TRBV9; D is ambiguous. The germline gives CDR1 SGDLS, CDR2 YYNGEE. This CDR3 is built from 14 residues. V shed 4 bases and J shed 2 bases, with 10 bases lying between them. The CDR3 spells CASSSDGGNQPQHF. CDR3 coding DNA: TGTGCCAGCAGCTCAGACGGGGGCAATCAGCCCCAGCATTTT.

This clone was observed a few times. Other DNA variants within this sample encode the same CDR3. The CDR3 sequence is CASSVGGEQFF. In DNA, the CDR3 is TGTGCCAGCAGCGTAGGTGGGGAGCAGTTCTTC. The chain has TRBV9 and TRBJ2-1; D unresolved. The length of the CDR3 is 11 residues. Germline V gene lookup returns CDR1 SGDLS and CDR2 YYNGEE. The V end was cut by 0 bases, the J end by 10 bases, with 5 bases between.

Comments on this clone: The same CDR3 can be traced to other DNA sequences in this sample. The chain links TRBV9 to TRBJ2-1; tentative D call: TRBD1 (6 bases). CDR1 is SGDLS and CDR2 is YYNGEE in the germline V gene. The germline V and J ends were trimmed by 0 bases and 4 bases, with 11 bases remaining between them. This CDR3 has 15 residues. The CDR3 is CASSVDGGAYNEQFF. DNA of the CDR3: TGTGCCAGCAGCGTAGATGGGGGCGCTTACAATGAGCAGTTCTTC.

The genes are TRBV18 and TRBJ2-5; possibly TRBD2 for D (6 bases). The CDR3 is made up of 13 amino acids. Germline CDR1 KGHSH, CDR2 LQKENI. Trimming left V 5 bases short and J 0 bases short, with 7 bases between. In DNA form, the CDR3 reads TGTGCCAGCTCAAGGGACTACCAAGAGACCCAGTACTTC. Residues: CASSRDYQETQYF.

There are a few counts of this clone. This chain joins TRBV9 and TRBJ2-7; D gene uncertain. Germline V gene data show CDR1 as SGDLS and CDR2 as YYNGEE. The CDR3 length is 13 residues. V was clipped by 0 bases and J by 6 bases, with 10 bases between them. As DNA, the CDR3 is TGTGCCAGCAGCGTAGAGTCCCCCAGCGAGCAGTACTTC. Encoded protein: CASSVESPSEQYF. Looking up the rest from reference TRBV9 and TRBJ2-7 gives the full variable domain: DSGVTQTPKHLITATGQRVTLRCSPRSGDLSVYWYQQSLDQGLQFLIQYYNGEERAKGNILERFSAQQFPDLHSELNLSSLELGDSALYFCASSVESPSEQYFGPGTRLTVT.

Concerning this clone: Sequence at one end of the junction differs from germline and may be a read error. The V and J genes are TRBV7-7 and TRBJ1-5; 9 nucleotides agree with TRBD1. Germline V gene sequence: CDR1 SSHAT, CDR2 FNYEAQ (reference sequence). The CDR3 length is 15 residues. The CDR3 DNA reads as TGTGCTAGCAGGTTCCGGGACAGGGTCAATCAGCCCCAGCATTTT. Protein: CASRFRDRVNQPQHF.

There are a few counts of this clone. The chain carries TRBV14 and TRBJ1-2; D is uncertain. The CDR3 spans 13 residues. CDR1 is SGHDN and CDR2 is FVKESK in the germline V gene. V dropped 4 bases and J dropped 3 bases, with 9 bases sitting between them. CDR3 amino acids: CASSPLLDYGYTF. CDR3 sequence (DNA): TGTGCCAGCAGCCCTCTCCTCGACTATGGCTACACCTTC.

The chain recombines TRBV5-1 with TRBJ2-7; a weak D match, TRBD1 (5 bases). Germline CDR1 SGHRS, CDR2 YFSETQ. There are 15 residues in the CDR3. The V end was cut by 0 bases, the J end by 3 bases, with 13 bases between. CDR3 sequence (DNA): TGCGCCAGCAGCTTGGCGGCAGGGCCAGACTACGAGCAGTACTTC. Translated: CASSLAAGPDYEQYF.

Here the CDR3 reads CASSLNGGAPGEQFF. CDR3 DNA: TGCGCCAGCAGCTTGAACGGGGGGGCCCCCGGTGAGCAGTTCTTC. The chain couples TRBV5-1 to TRBJ2-1; 8 nucleotides match TRBD2. This CDR3 spans 15 amino acids. CDR1 is SGHRS and CDR2 is YFSETQ in the germline V gene. V lost 1 base to trimming and J lost 9 bases; unmatched junction nucleotides: 9.

The chain links TRBV10-3 to TRBJ1-5, with 11 positions matching TRBD1. V shed 8 bases and J 5 bases; nucleotides not matched to a gene: 2. From germline, CDR1 is ENHRY and CDR2 SYGVKD. This CDR3 spans 13 amino acids. The CDR3 protein is CAIGGQGDQPQHF. CDR3 coding DNA: TGTGCCATCGGGGGACAGGGGGATCAGCCCCAGCATTTT.

This clone was found a few times. The chain recombines TRBV6-1 with TRBJ1-6; D is uncertain. V was cut by 2 bases and J by 10 bases, with 9 bases left in between. Germline CDR1 reads MNHNS; CDR2 reads SASEGT. The CDR3 is 13 residues long. CDR3 protein: CASSELDESPLHF. For the CDR3, the DNA is TGTGCCAGCAGTGAACTGGATGAGTCACCCCTCCACTTT.

This clone was observed a few times. The chain couples TRBV19 to TRBJ2-3; 7 positions agree with TRBD1. The CDR3 covers 13 residues. In germline, CDR1 is LNHDA, CDR2 SQIVND (reference sequence). With 6 bases clipped from V and 3 bases from J, the junction kept 3 bases outside the gene matches. CDR3 residues: CASSLQGTDTQYF. The CDR3 bases are TGTGCCAGTAGCTTACAGGGGACAGATACGCAGTATTTT. The complete variable domain, with remaining parts taken from reference TRBV19 and TRBJ2-3, reads DGGITQSPKYLFRKEGQNVTLSCEQNLNHDAMYWYRQDPGQGLRLIYYSQIVNDFQKGDIAEGYSVSREKKESFPLTVTSAQKNPTAFYLCASSLQGTDTQYFGPGTRLTVL.

This clone occurred once. The V gene is TRBV2, the J gene TRBJ1-6, with a possible D match to TRBD1 (5 bases). Trimming removed 9 bases at V and 12 bases at J, with 15 bases between. CDR1 is SNHLY, CDR2 FYNNEI, per germline. This CDR3 has 12 amino acids. The CDR3 sequence is CASGTGLLPLHF. The DNA of the CDR3 is TGTGCCAGTGGGACGGGCCTTCTACCCCTCCACTTT.

This chain joins TRBV5-1 and TRBJ2-1; D ambiguous. The V end was cut by 4 bases, the J end by 7 bases, with 12 bases between. The CDR3 length is 13 residues. Germline V CDR1 and CDR2: SGHRS, YFSETQ. The CDR3 spells CASSLSPMNEQFF. The CDR3 nucleotides read TGCGCCAGCAGCCTCAGCCCGATGAATGAGCAGTTCTTC.

This rearrangement joins TRBV12-5 to TRBJ2-1, with D hard to call. Per germline, CDR1 LGHNT and CDR2 FRNRAP. The CDR3 is made up of 11 amino acids. Trimming left V 4 bases short and J 7 bases short, with 5 bases between. The CDR3 region is CASGSLNEQFF. The CDR3 DNA follows: TGTGCTAGTGGTTCGCTGAATGAGCAGTTCTTC.